This section outlines one T cell receptor (beta chain) sequence together with its context. As yet, its antigen is unknown. Trimming left V 4 bases short and J 3 bases short, with 13 bases between. The CDR3 consists of 14 residues. Germline loops: CDR1 SGHRS, CDR2 YFSETQ. This entry is derived from a study of response to subunit inactivated influenza vaccine. Study conclusions and caveats: The authors proposed limited new T cell recruitment per seasonal influenza vaccination.

TCRdb ran MiXCR on the RT-PCR reads and lists one entry per CDR3 protein. The sample has hundreds of thousands of distinct CDR3 sequences, about 18% seen once. The rearrangement links TRBV5-1 to TRBJ2-5, with D perhaps TRBD1 (6 bases). The receptor's source is a man aged 50 to 60 who received an inactivated influenza vaccine. Here the sequenced sample was PBMCs from blood, taken more than 4 days after vaccination. CDR3 coding DNA: TGCGCCAGCAGCAGAGGACAGTTGAAAGAGACCCAGTACTTC. It encodes CASSRGQLKETQYF.